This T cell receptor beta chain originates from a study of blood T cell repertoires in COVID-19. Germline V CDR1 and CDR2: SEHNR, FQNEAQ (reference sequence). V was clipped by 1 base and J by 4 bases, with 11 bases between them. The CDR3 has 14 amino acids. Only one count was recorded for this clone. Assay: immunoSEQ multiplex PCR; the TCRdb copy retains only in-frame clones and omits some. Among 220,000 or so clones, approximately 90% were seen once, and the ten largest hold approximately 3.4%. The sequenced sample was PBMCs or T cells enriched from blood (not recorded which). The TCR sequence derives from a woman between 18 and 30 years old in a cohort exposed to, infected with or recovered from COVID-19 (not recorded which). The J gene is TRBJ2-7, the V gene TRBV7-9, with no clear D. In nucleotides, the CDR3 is TGTGCCAGCAGCTTAGGAGAGATACTTTACGAGCAGTACTTC. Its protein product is CASSLGEILYEQYF.